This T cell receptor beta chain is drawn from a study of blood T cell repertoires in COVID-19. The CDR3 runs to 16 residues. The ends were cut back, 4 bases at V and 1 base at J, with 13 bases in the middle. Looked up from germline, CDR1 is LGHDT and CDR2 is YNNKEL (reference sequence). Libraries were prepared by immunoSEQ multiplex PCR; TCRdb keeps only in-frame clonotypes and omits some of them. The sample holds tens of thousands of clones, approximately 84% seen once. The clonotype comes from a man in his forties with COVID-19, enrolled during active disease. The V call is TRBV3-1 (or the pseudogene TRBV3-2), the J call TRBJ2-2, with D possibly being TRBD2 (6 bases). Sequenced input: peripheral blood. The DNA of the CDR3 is TGTGCCAGCAGCCCCCAAGTCGGGGGGAACACCGGGGAGCTGTTTTTT. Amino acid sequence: CASSPQVGGNTGELFF.